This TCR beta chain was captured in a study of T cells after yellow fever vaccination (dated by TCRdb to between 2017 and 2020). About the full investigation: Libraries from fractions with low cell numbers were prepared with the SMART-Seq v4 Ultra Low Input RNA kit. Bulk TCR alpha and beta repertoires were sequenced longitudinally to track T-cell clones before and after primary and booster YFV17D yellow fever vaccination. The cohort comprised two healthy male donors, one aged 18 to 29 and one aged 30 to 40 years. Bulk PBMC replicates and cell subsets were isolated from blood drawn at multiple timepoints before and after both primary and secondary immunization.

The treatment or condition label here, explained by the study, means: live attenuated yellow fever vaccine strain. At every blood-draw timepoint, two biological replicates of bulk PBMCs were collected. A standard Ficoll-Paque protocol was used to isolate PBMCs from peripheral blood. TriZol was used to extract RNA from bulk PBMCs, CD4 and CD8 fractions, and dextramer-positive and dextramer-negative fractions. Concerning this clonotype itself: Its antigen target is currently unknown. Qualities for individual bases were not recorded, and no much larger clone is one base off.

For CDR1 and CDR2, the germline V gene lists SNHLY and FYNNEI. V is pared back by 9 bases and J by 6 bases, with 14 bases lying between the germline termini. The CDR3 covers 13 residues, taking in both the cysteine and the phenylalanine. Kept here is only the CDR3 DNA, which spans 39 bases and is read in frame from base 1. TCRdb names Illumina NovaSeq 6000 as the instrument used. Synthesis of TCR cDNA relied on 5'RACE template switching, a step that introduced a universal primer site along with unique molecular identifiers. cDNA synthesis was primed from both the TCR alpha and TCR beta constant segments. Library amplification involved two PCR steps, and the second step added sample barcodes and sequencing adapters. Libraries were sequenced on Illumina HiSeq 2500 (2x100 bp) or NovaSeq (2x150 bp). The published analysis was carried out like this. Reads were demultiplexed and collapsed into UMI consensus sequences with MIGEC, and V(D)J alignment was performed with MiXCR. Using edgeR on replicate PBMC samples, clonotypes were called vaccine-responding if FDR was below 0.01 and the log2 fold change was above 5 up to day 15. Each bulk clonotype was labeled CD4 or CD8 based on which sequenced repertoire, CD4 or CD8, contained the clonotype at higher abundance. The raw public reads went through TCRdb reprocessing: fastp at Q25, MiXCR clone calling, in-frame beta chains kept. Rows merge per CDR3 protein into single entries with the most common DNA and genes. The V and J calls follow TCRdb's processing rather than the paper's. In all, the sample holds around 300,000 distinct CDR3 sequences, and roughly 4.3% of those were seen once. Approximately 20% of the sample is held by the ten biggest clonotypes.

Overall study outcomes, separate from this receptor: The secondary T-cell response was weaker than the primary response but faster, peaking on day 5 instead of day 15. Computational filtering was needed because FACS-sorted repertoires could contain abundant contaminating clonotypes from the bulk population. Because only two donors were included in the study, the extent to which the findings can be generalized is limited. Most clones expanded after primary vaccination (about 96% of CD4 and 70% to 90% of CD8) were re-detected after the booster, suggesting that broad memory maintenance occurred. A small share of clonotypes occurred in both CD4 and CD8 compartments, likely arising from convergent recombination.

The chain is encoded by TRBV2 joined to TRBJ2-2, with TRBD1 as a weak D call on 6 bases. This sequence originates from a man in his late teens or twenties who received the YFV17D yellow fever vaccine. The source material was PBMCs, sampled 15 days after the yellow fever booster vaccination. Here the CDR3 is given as CASLDQGSGELFF. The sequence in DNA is TGTGCCAGTCTAGACCAGGGGTCCGGGGAGCTGTTTTTT. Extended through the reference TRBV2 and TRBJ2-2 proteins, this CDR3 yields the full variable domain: EPEVTQTPSHQVTQMGQEVILRCVPISNHLYFYWYRQILGQKVEFLVSFYNNEISEKSEIFDDQFSVERPDGSNFTLKIRSTKLEDSAMYFCASLDQGSGELFFGEGSRLTVL.